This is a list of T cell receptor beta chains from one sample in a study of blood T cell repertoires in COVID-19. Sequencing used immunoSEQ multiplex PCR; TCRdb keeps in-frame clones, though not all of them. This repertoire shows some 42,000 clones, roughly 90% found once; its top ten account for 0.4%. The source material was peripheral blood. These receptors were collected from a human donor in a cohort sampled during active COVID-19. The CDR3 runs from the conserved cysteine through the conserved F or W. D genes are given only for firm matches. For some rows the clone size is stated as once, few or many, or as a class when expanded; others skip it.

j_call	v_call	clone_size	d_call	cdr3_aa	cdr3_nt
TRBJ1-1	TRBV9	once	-	CASSPHDSEAFF	TGTGCCAGCAGCCCCCACGACAGTGAAGCTTTCTTT
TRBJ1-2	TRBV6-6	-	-	CASSSQGRSYGYTF	TGTGCCAGCAGTTCACAGGGACGTAGCTATGGCTACACCTTC
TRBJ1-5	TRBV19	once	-	CASSGPRGQLSNQPQHF	TGTGCCAGTAGTGGCCCAAGAGGACAGCTTAGCAATCAGCCCCAGCATTTT
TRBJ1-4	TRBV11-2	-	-	CASSLDGILRGEKLFF	TGTGCCAGCAGCTTAGATGGGATCCTCAGGGGTGAAAAACTGTTTTTT
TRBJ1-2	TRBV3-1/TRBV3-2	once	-	CASSQGGSDYGYTF	TGTGCCAGCAGCCAAGGGGGCAGCGATTATGGCTACACCTTC
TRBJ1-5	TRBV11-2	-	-	CASSLNRVQPQHF	TGTGCCAGCAGCTTGAACCGGGTACAGCCCCAGCATTTT
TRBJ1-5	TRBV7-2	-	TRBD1	CASSWDRGQPQHF	TGTGCCAGCAGCTGGGACAGGGGTCAGCCCCAGCATTTT
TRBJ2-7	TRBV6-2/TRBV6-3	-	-	CASSYGGEEQYF	TGTGCCAGCAGTTATGGAGGGGAGGAGCAGTACTTC
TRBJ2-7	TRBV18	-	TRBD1	CASSPTGLNDYEQYF	TGTGCCAGCTCACCGACAGGGCTAAATGACTACGAGCAGTACTTC
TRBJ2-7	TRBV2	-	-	CASSEVTGWASYEQYF	TGTGCCAGCAGTGAAGTTACAGGTTGGGCCTCCTACGAGCAGTACTTC
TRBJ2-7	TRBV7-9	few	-	CASSSPRVSYEQYF	TGTGCCAGCAGCTCCCCCAGGGTCTCCTACGAGCAGTACTTC
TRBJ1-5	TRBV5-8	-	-	CASSPGHRNQPQHF	TGTGCCAGCAGCCCGGGACACCGCAATCAGCCCCAGCATTTT
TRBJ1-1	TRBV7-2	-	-	CASRSSGTGDRQAFF	TGTGCCAGCAGATCGTCCGGGACGGGGGATAGACAAGCTTTCTTT
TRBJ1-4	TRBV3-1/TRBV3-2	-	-	CASSQDRAERDVNEKLFF	TGTGCCAGCAGCCAAGATCGGGCAGAGCGGGATGTTAATGAAAAACTGTTTTTT
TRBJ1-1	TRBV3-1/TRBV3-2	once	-	CASSQLGGTEAFF	TGTGCCAGCAGCCAACTGGGGGGGACTGAAGCTTTCTTT
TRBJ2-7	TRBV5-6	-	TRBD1	CASSGTGSYEQYF	TGTGCCAGCAGTGGGACAGGGAGTTACGAGCAGTACTTC
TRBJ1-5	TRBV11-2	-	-	CASSLDLAGNQPQHF	TGTGCCAGCAGCTTAGATTTGGCAGGGAATCAGCCCCAGCATTTT
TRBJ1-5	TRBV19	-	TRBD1	CASDRDVSNQPQHF	TGTGCCAGTGACAGGGATGTGAGCAATCAGCCCCAGCATTTT
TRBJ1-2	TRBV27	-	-	CASGSVGGLDYGYTF	TGTGCCAGCGGGTCTGTGGGGGGGCTCGACTATGGCTACACCTTC
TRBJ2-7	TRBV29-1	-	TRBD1	CSVRTGQTYEQYF	TGCAGCGTTCGGACAGGACAGACCTACGAGCAGTACTTC
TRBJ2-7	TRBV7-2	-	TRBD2	CASSLASQRGYEQYF	TGTGCCAGCAGCTTAGCGTCCCAGCGGGGATACGAGCAGTACTTC
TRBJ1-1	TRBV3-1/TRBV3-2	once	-	CASSQDSWYEMTEAFF	TGTGCCAGCAGCCAAGATAGTTGGTATGAGATGACTGAAGCTTTCTTT
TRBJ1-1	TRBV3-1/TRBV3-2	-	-	CASSQERDTEAFF	TGTGCCAGCAGCCAAGAGAGAGATACTGAAGCTTTCTTT
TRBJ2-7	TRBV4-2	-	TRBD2	CASSQDRAGDYEQYF	TGTGCCAGCAGCCAAGATAGAGCGGGGGACTACGAGCAGTACTTC
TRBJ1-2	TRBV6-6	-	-	CASSSTGFYGYTF	TGTGCCAGCAGTTCCACAGGGTTTTATGGCTACACCTTC
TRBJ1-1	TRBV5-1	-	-	CASSLEGVMNTEAFF	TGCGCCAGCAGCTTGGAGGGAGTCATGAACACTGAAGCTTTCTTT
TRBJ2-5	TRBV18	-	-	CASSPPSQETQYF	TGTGCCAGCTCACCACCGAGCCAAGAGACCCAGTACTTC
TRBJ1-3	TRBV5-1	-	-	CASSLQGSSGNTIYF	TGCGCCAGCAGCCTACAGGGCTCCTCTGGAAACACCATATATTTT
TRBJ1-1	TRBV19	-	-	CASSPYSVTEAFF	TGTGCCAGTAGCCCATATAGTGTGACTGAAGCTTTCTTT
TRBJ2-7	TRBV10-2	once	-	CASSEDISYEQYF	TGCGCCAGCAGTGAGGACATCTCCTACGAGCAGTACTTC
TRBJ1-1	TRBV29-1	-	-	CSVGRGLNTEAFF	TGCAGCGTTGGTAGGGGCCTAAACACTGAAGCTTTCTTT
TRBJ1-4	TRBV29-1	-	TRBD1	CSVEADRGEKLFF	TGCAGCGTTGAAGCGGACAGGGGTGAAAAACTGTTTTTT
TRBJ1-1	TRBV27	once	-	CASSLHGPTRVNTEAFF	TGTGCCAGCAGTCTCCACGGACCCACGAGGGTGAACACTGAAGCTTTCTTT
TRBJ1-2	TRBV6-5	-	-	CASSYSTQDGYTF	TGTGCCAGCAGTTACTCCACTCAGGATGGCTACACCTTC
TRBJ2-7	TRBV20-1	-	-	CSAHRPPGQYF	TGCAGTGCTCACCGTCCCCCCGGGCAGTACTTC
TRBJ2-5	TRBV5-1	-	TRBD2	CASSSATSGGAETQYF	TGCGCCAGCAGCTCCGCGACTAGCGGGGGAGCAGAGACCCAGTACTTC
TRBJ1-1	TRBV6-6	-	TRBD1	CASTDRGPVNTEAFF	TGTGCCAGCACGGACAGGGGGCCGGTGAACACTGAAGCTTTCTTT
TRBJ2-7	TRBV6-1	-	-	CASSERAGSYEQYF	TGTGCCAGCAGTGAGAGGGCCGGCTCCTACGAGCAGTACTTC
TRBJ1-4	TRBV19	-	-	CASSIGAEKLFF	TGTGCCAGTAGTATTGGGGCGGAAAAACTGTTTTTT
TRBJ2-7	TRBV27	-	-	CASSLISEGSSGYEQYF	TGTGCCAGCAGTCTGATATCAGAGGGAAGCTCCGGCTACGAGCAGTACTTC
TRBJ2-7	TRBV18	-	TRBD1	CASSPSIWTGGHQYF	TGTGCCAGCTCACCTTCAATCTGGACAGGGGGCCACCAGTACTTC
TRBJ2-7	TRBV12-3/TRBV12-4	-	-	CASKTLGGYEQYF	TGTGCCAGCAAAACCCTAGGAGGGTACGAGCAGTACTTC
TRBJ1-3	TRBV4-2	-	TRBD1	CASSHVNRGSSGNTIYF	TGTGCCAGCAGCCATGTTAACAGGGGGAGCTCTGGAAACACCATATATTTT
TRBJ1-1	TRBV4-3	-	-	CASGGYMNTEAFF	TGCGCCAGCGGGGGCTATATGAACACTGAAGCTTTCTTT
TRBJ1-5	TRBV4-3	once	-	CASSQDVLYSNQPQHF	TGCGCCAGCAGCCAAGATGTTCTCTATAGCAATCAGCCCCAGCATTTT
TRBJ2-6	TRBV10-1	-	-	CASSPGEQGPHGANVLTF	TGCGCCAGCAGTCCTGGGGAGCAGGGGCCGCATGGGGCCAACGTCCTGACTTTC
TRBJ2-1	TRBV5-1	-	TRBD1	CASSSTGSPYNEQFF	TGCGCCAGCAGCTCGACAGGGAGCCCTTACAATGAGCAGTTCTTC
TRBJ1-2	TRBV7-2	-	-	CASSSFDMTGYTF	TGTGCCAGCAGCTCCTTCGACATGACTGGCTACACCTTC
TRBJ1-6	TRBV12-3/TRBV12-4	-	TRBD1	CASSQGWYSPLHF	TGTGCCAGCTCACAGGGGTGGTATTCACCCCTCCACTTT
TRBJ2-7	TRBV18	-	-	CASSPWRESEQYF	TGTGCCAGCTCACCATGGAGGGAGAGCGAGCAGTACTTC
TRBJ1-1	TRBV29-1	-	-	CSVRLRTEAFF	TGCAGCGTCCGACTAAGGACTGAAGCTTTCTTT
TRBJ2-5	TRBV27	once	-	CATSGTGGWAQYF	TGTGCCACGTCCGGCACAGGTGGTTGGGCCCAGTACTTC
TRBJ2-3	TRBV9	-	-	CASSVEGVGPDTQYF	TGTGCCAGCAGCGTAGAAGGGGTAGGCCCAGATACGCAGTATTTT
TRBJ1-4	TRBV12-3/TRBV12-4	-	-	CASSRTEHEKLFF	TGTGCCAGCAGCCGGACTGAGCATGAAAAACTGTTTTTT
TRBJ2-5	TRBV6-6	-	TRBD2	CASSPRTSGETQYF	TGTGCCAGCAGTCCTCGGACTAGCGGAGAGACCCAGTACTTC
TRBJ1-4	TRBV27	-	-	CASSQPGSNEKLFF	TGTGCCAGCAGTCAACCGGGGAGTAATGAAAAACTGTTTTTT